These 24 T cell receptor beta chains originate from one sample sequenced in a study of OX40 agonist ivuxolimab in advanced cancers. Repertoires were generated with immunoSEQ multiplex PCR, while TCRdb's copy carries only in-frame clones and drops some. The sample consists of about 59,000 clones, 84% of them appearing once. The material sequenced was CD4+ or CD8+ T cells sorted from blood, taken in a trial of the OX40 agonist ivuxolimab. The receptor set was obtained from an adult with an advanced solid tumor such as melanoma, head and neck, liver or kidney cancer.

In this sample, this clone turned up a few times. The V call is TRBV6-1, the J call TRBJ2-2; D is possibly TRBD2 (6 bases). With 4 bases removed from V and 6 bases from J, the gap between germline ends came to 6 bases. CDR1 and CDR2 from the germline V gene are MNHNS and SASEGT. The CDR3 consists of 12 residues. The DNA of the CDR3 is TGTGCCAGCAGTGGGGGGGCCGGGGAGCTGTTTTTT. The encoded protein is CASSGGAGELFF.

This chain connects TRBV5-1 to TRBJ2-2, with D possibly TRBD2 on 5 matching bases. The V end was cut by 0 bases, the J end by 6 bases, with 9 bases between. CDR1 and CDR2 from the germline V gene are SGHRS and YFSETQ. The CDR3 totals 14 residues. Here the CDR3 DNA reads TGCGCCAGCAGCTTGGGGGAGCGCGCCGGGGAGCTGTTTTTT. Protein sequence: CASSLGERAGELFF. Based on the CDR3 plus reference TRBV5-1 and TRBJ2-2, the full variable domain is KAGVTQTPRYLIKTRGQQVTLSCSPISGHRSVSWYQQTPGQGLQFLFEYFSETQRNKGNFPGRFSGRQFSNSRSEMNVSTLELGDSALYLCASSLGERAGELFFGEGSRLTVL.

The J gene is TRBJ1-3, the V gene TRBV5-1, with D hard to call. Germline V lookup: CDR1 SGHRS, CDR2 YFSETQ. CDR3 size: 15 residues. Deletions cut 5 bases from V and 0 bases from J, with 12 bases between. This CDR3 reads CASRRGETSGNTIYF. The CDR3 coding sequence is TGCGCCAGCAGAAGAGGAGAAACCTCTGGAAACACCATATATTTT.

V and J are TRBV15 and TRBJ1-2; D may be TRBD1 (5 bases). CDR3 length: 16 residues. Trimming took off 1 base at V and 0 bases at J, with 12 bases between the two ends. Per germline, CDR1 LNHNV and CDR2 YYDKDF (reference sequence). The CDR3 nucleotides are TGTGCCACCAGCAGAGGTACCAGGGCCCCTAACTATGGCTACACCTTC. Residues: CATSRGTRAPNYGYTF.

The CDR3 bases are TGTGCCAGCAGTTACCTGGGACTAGCGGCGGCGAATGAGCAGTTCTTC. Protein: CASSYLGLAAANEQFF. The chain has TRBV6-5 and TRBJ2-1, with TRBD2 identical over 11 bases. Trimming removed 2 bases from V and 7 bases from J; junction bases left unmatched: 7. The CDR3 is 16 residues long. Per germline, CDR1 MNHEY and CDR2 SVGAGI.

The J gene is TRBJ1-2, the V gene TRBV6-5; TRBD1 matches at 8 bases. The germline V gene encodes CDR1 MNHEY and CDR2 SVGAGI. The CDR3 length is 15 residues. The V gene end was trimmed by 6 bases and the J gene end by 1 base; junction bases not matched to a gene: 7. The CDR3: CASSQGTGVNYGYTF. The CDR3 DNA follows: TGTGCCAGCAGCCAGGGGACAGGCGTTAACTATGGCTACACCTTC.

The rearrangement uses TRBV11-2 and TRBJ1-1; possibly TRBD1 for D (5 bases). The CDR3 runs 12 residues. CDR1 is SGHAT and CDR2 is FQNNGV in the germline V gene. The V end lost 2 bases, the J end lost 5 bases, and 6 bases lay between the germline ends. CDR3 sequence: CASSLRGTEAFF. In DNA form, the CDR3 reads TGTGCCAGCAGCTTACGGGGGACTGAAGCTTTCTTT.

This clone was recorded once. V is TRBV4-3 and J is TRBJ1-2; D gene uncertain. Germline assignment: CDR1 LGHNA and CDR2 YSLEER. The CDR3 extends over 16 amino acids. Trimming removed 1 base from V and 0 bases from J, with 12 bases in between. The CDR3 loop is CASSQVGQEANYGYTF. The DNA of the CDR3 is TGCGCCAGCAGCCAAGTGGGCCAGGAAGCTAACTATGGCTACACCTTC.

The CDR3 loop reads CASSLGTAGVNTEAFF. In DNA form, the CDR3 reads TGCGCCAGCAGCTTGGGAACGGCAGGGGTGAACACTGAAGCTTTCTTT. The chain uses TRBV5-1 and TRBJ1-1; a weak D match, TRBD1 (6 bases). V was shortened by 0 bases and J by 0 bases, with 12 bases between the two germline ends. Germline V gene sequence: CDR1 SGHRS, CDR2 YFSETQ. This CDR3 comprises 16 residues.

CDR3: CATESQGGFYEQYF. As DNA, the CDR3 is TGTGCCACCGAGTCCCAGGGGGGGTTCTACGAGCAGTACTTC. V gene TRBV6-1 combines with J gene TRBJ2-7, with D possibly called TRBD1 or TRBD2 (7 bases each). The CDR3 has 14 residues. The germline V and J ends were trimmed by 10 bases and 3 bases, with 19 bases remaining between them. Germline-derived CDR1 and CDR2 are MNHNS and SASEGT.

J is TRBJ1-5 and V is TRBV2; 12 bases agree with TRBD1. The CDR3 runs 15 residues. The germline V gene has CDR1 SNHLY and CDR2 FYNNEI. The junction had 4 bases not matched to a gene; V was cut back by 5 bases and J by 5 bases. CDR3 loop: CASSRDRGRDQPQHF. The DNA of the CDR3 is TGTGCCAGCAGTCGGGACAGGGGGCGCGATCAGCCCCAGCATTTT.

The rearrangement uses TRBV5-1 and TRBJ1-6; tentatively, D is TRBD1 (5 bases). The V and J ends lost 4 bases and 7 bases respectively, with 18 bases between them. The CDR3 contains 16 residues. Per the germline V gene, CDR1 is SGHRS and CDR2 is YFSETQ. This CDR3 is CASSINPGTPNSPLHF. The CDR3 DNA is TGCGCCAGCAGCATAAACCCAGGGACTCCAAATTCACCCCTCCACTTT.

This chain joins TRBV5-1 and TRBJ2-7, with TRBD1 matching over 7 bases. Germline CDR1 is SGHRS and CDR2 is YFSETQ. This CDR3 has 13 residues. V shed 0 bases and J 7 bases; nucleotides not matched to a gene: 4. In nucleotides, the CDR3 is TGCGCCAGCAGCTTGGATAGGGGGCAGGAGCAGTACTTC. Its translation is CASSLDRGQEQYF.

The CDR3: CASSYGGVEQFF. For the CDR3, the DNA is TGTGCCAGCAGTTATGGGGGAGTCGAGCAGTTCTTC. The chain combines TRBV6-5 with TRBJ2-1, with D tentatively TRBD1 or TRBD2 (5 bases each). The CDR3 length is 12 residues. Deletions cut 3 bases from V and 10 bases from J, with 10 bases between. CDR1 MNHEY and CDR2 SVGAGI come from the germline V gene.

V usage is TRBV19 and J usage is TRBJ1-1; D is perhaps TRBD1 (6 bases). CDR1 is LNHDA and CDR2 is SQIVND in the germline V gene (reference sequence). V gave up 4 bases and J gave up 3 bases, with 12 bases separating them. The CDR3 covers 14 residues. CDR3 sequence (DNA): TGTGCCAGTAGTACGGGGGCGGCTGACACTGAAGCTTTCTTT. Its translation is CASSTGAADTEAFF.

V and J are TRBV5-6 and TRBJ1-2, with D perhaps TRBD1 (5 bases). This CDR3 contains 14 residues. Trimming took 6 bases from V and 4 from J, leaving 16 bases between them. CDR1 and CDR2 from the germline V gene are SGHDT and YYEEEE. CDR3 DNA: TGTGCCAGCACCCCCCGGGGCTACCTCTATGGCTACACCTTC. Translated: CASTPRGYLYGYTF.

V and J are TRBV7-2 and TRBJ2-5, with TRBD2 matching over 7 bases. Per germline, CDR1 SGHTA and CDR2 FQGNSA. V lost 1 base and J lost 4; bases outside the gene matches: 9. CDR3 size: 16 residues. The CDR3 loop reads CASSLEGGGVRETQYF. The CDR3 DNA reads as TGTGCCAGCAGCTTAGAGGGCGGGGGTGTGCGAGAGACCCAGTACTTC. The whole variable domain, remainder taken from reference TRBV7-2 and TRBJ2-5, is GAGVSQSPSNKVTEKGKDVELRCDPISGHTALYWYRQSLGQGLEFLIYFQGNSAPDKSGLPSDRFSAERTGGSVSTLTIQRTQQEDSAVYLCASSLEGGGVRETQYFGPGTRLLVL.

The chain uses TRBV7-2 and TRBJ1-1; D not resolved. Per germline, CDR1 SGHTA and CDR2 FQGNSA. Trimming took 2 bases from V and 3 from J, leaving 7 bases between them. This CDR3 is built from 13 residues. The CDR3 nucleotides read TGTGCCAGCAGCTTAACCACAGACACTGAAGCTTTCTTT. Its protein product is CASSLTTDTEAFF. The whole variable domain, remainder taken from reference TRBV7-2 and TRBJ1-1, is GAGVSQSPSNKVTEKGKDVELRCDPISGHTALYWYRQSLGQGLEFLIYFQGNSAPDKSGLPSDRFSAERTGGSVSTLTIQRTQQEDSAVYLCASSLTTDTEAFFGQGTRLTVV.

The J gene is TRBJ1-1, the V gene TRBV5-1, with TRBD1 matching over 7 bases. The CDR3 is made up of 15 amino acids. J gave up 7 bases and V 4 bases, and 13 bases lay outside the gene matches. Germline V gene lookup returns CDR1 SGHRS and CDR2 YFSETQ. The CDR3 DNA reads as TGCGCCAGCAGCCCGGGGAGCGGGACAGCCCGTGAAGCTTTCTTT. Translating gives CASSPGSGTAREAFF.

The genes are TRBV5-5 and TRBJ2-1, with D perhaps matching TRBD1 or TRBD2 (5 bases each). This CDR3 comprises 12 residues. Trimming pared 4 bases from V and 5 bases from J, leaving 7 bases between. Germline V gene lookup returns CDR1 SGHKS and CDR2 YYEKEE (reference sequence). CDR3 sequence: CASSRDHNEQFF. DNA for the CDR3: TGTGCCAGCAGCCGGGACCACAATGAGCAGTTCTTC.

This chain uses TRBV5-4 with TRBJ1-2; D is unresolved. V was pared by 1 base and J by 7 bases, with 17 bases between. This CDR3 has 15 amino acids. CDR1 and CDR2 (germline): SGHNT, YYREEE (reference sequence). The DNA of the CDR3 is TGTGCCAGCAGCTTGTTGTTTGGCCGAGATTCTGGCTACACCTTC. Its translation is CASSLLFGRDSGYTF.

The chain employs TRBV7-2 and TRBJ2-5, with D possibly TRBD2 on 6 matching bases. The CDR3 loop spans 14 amino acids. Germline V gene sequence: CDR1 SGHTA, CDR2 FQGNSA. Trimming left V 3 bases short and J 5 bases short, with 13 bases between. The CDR3: CASSFSGRWETQYF. CDR3 DNA sequence: TGTGCCAGCAGCTTTTCCGGGAGATGGGAGACCCAGTACTTC.

J is TRBJ1-5 and V is TRBV11-3; D is unresolved. V lost 4 bases and J 0 bases, leaving 10 bases between the germline ends. Per germline, CDR1 SGHNT and CDR2 YENEEA. The CDR3 runs 15 residues. The DNA for the CDR3 is TGTGCCAGCAGCTCCCCCACCGGTAGCAATCAGCCCCAGCATTTT. Translation gives CASSSPTGSNQPQHF.

The chain joins TRBV19 to TRBJ2-2; 9 bases align to TRBD1. V shed 6 bases and J 5 bases; nucleotides not matched to a gene: 7. This CDR3 is 15 amino acids long. Germline lookup yields CDR1 LNHDA and CDR2 SQIVND (reference sequence). The CDR3 nucleotides read TGTGCCAGTAGCCCGGGACAGGGATCAACCGGGGAGCTGTTTTTT. As protein: CASSPGQGSTGELFF.